The sequence of this TCR beta chain was determined in a study of blood T cell repertoires in COVID-19. The CDR3 consists of 15 residues. CDR1 MGHRA and CDR2 YSYEKL come from the germline V gene. V lost 0 bases, J lost 5 bases, and 13 bases lay in between. Original handling: Amplification of reference gene primers was used by the study to estimate nucleated cell counts. Using immunoSEQ multiplex PCR, the repertoire was profiled, and TCRdb retains in-frame clones only, with some absent. V, J and clone size are taken as reported in that table, and D and trimming were inferred from the DNA itself. Here the sample spans about 370,000 clones, roughly nine tenths being singletons.

V gene TRBV4-1 combines with J gene TRBJ1-1; D gene unclear. The TCR was taken from a man between 18 and 29 years old who had recovered from COVID-19. The source material was PBMCs or T cells enriched from blood (not recorded which). The DNA for the CDR3 is TGCGCCAGCAGCCAAGAGATTGGCGGCAGTACTGAAGCTTTCTTT. Its protein product is CASSQEIGGSTEAFF.